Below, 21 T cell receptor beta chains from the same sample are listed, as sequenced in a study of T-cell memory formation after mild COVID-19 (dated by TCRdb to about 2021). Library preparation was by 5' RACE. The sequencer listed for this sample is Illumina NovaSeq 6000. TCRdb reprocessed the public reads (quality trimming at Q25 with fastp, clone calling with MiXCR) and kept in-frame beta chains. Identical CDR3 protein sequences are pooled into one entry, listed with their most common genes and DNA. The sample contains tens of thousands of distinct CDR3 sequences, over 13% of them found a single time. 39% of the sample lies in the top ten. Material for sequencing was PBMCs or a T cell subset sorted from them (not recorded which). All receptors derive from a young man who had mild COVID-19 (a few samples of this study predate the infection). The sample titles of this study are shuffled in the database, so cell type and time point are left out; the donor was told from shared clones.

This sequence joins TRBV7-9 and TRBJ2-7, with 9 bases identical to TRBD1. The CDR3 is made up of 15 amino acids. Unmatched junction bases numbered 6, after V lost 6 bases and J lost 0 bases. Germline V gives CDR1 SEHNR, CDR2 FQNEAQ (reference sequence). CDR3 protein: CASRPGQGYSYEQYV. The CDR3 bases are TGTGCCAGCAGGCCGGGACAGGGTTACTCCTACGAGCAGTACGTC.

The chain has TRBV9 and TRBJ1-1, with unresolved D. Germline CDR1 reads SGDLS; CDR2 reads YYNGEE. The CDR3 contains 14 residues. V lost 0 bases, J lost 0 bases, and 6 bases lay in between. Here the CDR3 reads CASSVEDLNTEAFF. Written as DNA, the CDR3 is TGTGCCAGCAGCGTAGAGGACCTGAACACTGAAGCTTTCTTT.

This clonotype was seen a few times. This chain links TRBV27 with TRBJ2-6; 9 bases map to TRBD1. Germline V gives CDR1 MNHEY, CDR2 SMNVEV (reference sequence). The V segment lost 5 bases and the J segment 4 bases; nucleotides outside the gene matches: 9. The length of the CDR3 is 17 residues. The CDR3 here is CASSNRDRVIGANVLTF. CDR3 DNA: TGTGCCAGCAGTAATCGGGACAGGGTCATAGGGGCCAACGTCCTGACTTTC.

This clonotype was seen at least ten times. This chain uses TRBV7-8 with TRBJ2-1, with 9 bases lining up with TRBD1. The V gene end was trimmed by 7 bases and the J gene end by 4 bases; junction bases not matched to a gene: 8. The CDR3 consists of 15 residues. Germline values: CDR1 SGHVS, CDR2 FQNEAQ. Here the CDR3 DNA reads TGTGCCAGCATCAGCGACAGGGGGGATTACAATGAGCAGTTCTTC. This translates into CASISDRGDYNEQFF.

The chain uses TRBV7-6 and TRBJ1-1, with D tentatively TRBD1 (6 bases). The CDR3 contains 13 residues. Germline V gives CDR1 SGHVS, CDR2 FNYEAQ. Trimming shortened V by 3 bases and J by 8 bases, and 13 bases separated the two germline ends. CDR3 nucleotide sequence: TGTGCCAGCAGCTTCGGAGGAAGGGGGGAAGCTTTCTTT. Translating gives CASSFGGRGEAFF.

CDR3 in DNA: TGTGCCAGCAGTTCCTCCGGGACAGGGGGCTTAAACTATGGCTACACCTTC. Translation: CASSSSGTGGLNYGYTF. The J gene is TRBJ1-2, the V gene TRBV27; 12 bases align to TRBD1. The J segment lost 2 bases and the V segment lost 4 bases, leaving 8 bases of the junction unmatched. This CDR3 contains 17 residues. Germline-derived CDR1 and CDR2 are MNHEY and SMNVEV (reference sequence).

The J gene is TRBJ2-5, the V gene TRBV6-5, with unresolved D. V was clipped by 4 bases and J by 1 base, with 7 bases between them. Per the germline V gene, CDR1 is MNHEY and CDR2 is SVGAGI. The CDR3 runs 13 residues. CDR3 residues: CASSSVLQETQYF. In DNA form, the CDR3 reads TGTGCCAGCAGTTCTGTTCTCCAAGAGACCCAGTACTTC.

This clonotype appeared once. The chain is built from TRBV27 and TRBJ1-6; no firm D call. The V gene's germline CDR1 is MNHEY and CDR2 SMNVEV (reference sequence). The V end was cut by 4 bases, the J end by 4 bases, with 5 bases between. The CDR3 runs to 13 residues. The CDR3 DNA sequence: TGTGCCAGCAGTTCACCTTATAATTCACCCCTCCACTTT. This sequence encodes CASSSPYNSPLHF.

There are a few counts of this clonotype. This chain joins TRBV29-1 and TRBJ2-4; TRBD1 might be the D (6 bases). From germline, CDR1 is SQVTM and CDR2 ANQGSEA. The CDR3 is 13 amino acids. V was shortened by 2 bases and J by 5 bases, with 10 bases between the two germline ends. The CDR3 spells CSVEMGHQNIQYF. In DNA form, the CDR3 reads TGCAGCGTTGAAATGGGACATCAAAACATTCAGTACTTC.

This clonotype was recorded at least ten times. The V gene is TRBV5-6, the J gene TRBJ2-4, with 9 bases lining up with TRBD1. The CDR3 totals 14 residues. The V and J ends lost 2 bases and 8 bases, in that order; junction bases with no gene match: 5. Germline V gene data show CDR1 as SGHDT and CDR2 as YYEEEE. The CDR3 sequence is CASSFGTGRYIQYF. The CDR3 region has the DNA TGTGCCAGCAGCTTTGGGACAGGGCGGTACATTCAGTACTTC.

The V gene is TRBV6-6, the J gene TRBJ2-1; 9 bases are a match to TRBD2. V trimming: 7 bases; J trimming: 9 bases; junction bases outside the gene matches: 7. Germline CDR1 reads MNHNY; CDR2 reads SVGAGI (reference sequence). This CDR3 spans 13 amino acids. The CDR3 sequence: CASIPSGTSEQFF. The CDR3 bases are TGTGCCAGCATCCCTAGCGGGACGAGTGAGCAGTTCTTC.

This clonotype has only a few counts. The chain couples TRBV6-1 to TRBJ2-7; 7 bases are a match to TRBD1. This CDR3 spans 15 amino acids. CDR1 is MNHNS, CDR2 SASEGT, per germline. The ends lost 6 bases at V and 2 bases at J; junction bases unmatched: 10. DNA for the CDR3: TGTGCCAGCAGCACCGGGACAGTACACCCCTACGAGCAGTACGTC. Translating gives CASSTGTVHPYEQYV.

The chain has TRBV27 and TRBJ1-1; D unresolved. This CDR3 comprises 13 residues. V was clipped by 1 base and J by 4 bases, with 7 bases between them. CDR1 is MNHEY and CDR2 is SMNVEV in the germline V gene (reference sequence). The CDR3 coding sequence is TGTGCCAGCAGTTTATTTCTGGGCACTGAAGCTTTCTTT. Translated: CASSLFLGTEAFF.

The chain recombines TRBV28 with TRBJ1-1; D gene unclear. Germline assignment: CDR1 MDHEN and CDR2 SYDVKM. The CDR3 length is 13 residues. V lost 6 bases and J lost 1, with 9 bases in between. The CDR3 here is CASRIIENTEAFF. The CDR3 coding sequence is TGTGCCAGCAGAATAATAGAGAACACTGAAGCTTTCTTT.

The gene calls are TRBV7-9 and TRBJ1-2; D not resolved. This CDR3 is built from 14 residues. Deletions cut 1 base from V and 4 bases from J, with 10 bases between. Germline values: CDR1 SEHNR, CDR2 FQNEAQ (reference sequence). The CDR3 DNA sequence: TGTGCCAGCAGCTTAGTACCCAACGGCTATGGCTACACCTTC. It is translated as CASSLVPNGYGYTF.

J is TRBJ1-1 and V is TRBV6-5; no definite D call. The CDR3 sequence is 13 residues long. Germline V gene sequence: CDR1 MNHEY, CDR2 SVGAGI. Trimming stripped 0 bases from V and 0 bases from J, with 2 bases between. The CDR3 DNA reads TGTGCCAGCAGTTACTCGGTGAACACTGAAGCTTTCTTT. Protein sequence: CASSYSVNTEAFF.

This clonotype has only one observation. The CDR3 coding sequence is TGTGCCAGTAGTATTCGTGGGTATGAGCAGTTCTTC. Translation gives CASSIRGYEQFF. This chain uses TRBV19 with TRBJ2-1; D gene unclear. The ends were cut back, 3 bases at V and 8 bases at J, with 8 bases in the middle. Per the germline V gene, CDR1 is LNHDA and CDR2 is SQIVND (reference sequence). The CDR3 has 12 amino acids.

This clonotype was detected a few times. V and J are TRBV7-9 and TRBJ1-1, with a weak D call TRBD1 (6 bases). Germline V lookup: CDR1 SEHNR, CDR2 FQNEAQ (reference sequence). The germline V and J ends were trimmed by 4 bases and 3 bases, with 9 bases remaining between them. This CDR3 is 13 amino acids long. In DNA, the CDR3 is TGTGCCAGCAGCTACCCAGGGGACACTGAAGCTTTCTTT. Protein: CASSYPGDTEAFF.

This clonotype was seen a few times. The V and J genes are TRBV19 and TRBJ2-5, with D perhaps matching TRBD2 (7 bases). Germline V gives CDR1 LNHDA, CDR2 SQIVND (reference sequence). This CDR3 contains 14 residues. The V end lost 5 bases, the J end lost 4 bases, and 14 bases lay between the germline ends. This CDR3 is CASSSGGILETQYF. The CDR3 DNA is TGTGCCAGTAGTTCGGGGGGCATTTTAGAGACCCAGTACTTC.

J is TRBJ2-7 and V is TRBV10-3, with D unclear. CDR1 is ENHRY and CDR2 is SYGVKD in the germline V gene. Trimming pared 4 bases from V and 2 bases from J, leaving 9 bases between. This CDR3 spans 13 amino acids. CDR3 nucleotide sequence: TGTGCCATCAGTGTGGGAAATACCTACGAGCAGTACTTC. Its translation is CAISVGNTYEQYF.

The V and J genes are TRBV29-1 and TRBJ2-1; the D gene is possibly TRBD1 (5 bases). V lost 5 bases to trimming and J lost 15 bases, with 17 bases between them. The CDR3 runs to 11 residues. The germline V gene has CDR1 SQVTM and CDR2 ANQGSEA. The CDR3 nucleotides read TGCAGCGTTCCCGACAGTATTCGTATGTTCTTC. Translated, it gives CSVPDSIRMFF.